Below are 3 T cell receptor beta chains sequenced from a single sample in a study of early T cells in non-severe SARS-CoV-2 infection (dated by TCRdb to about 2021). The protocol used for the library was 5' RACE. Sequencing instrument: NextSeq 500. Starting from the raw public reads, TCRdb applied fastp trimming at Q25, assembled clones with MiXCR and retained in-frame beta chains. Rows are unified per CDR3 protein, each entry keeping the most common DNA and genes. The table for this sample lists more than 90,000 distinct CDR3 sequences; more than 9.5% of them were counted only once. The ten largest clones capture roughly 4.9% of the sample. Sequenced material: whole blood. These TCRs come from an adult who was a healthcare worker with PCR-confirmed SARS-CoV-2 infection or an uninfected control (not recorded which).

The sample holds many counts of this clonotype. The chain is built from TRBV6-1 and TRBJ2-7; D gene unclear. The germline V and J ends were trimmed by 7 bases and 2 bases, with 12 bases remaining between them. The CDR3 is 13 amino acids. Per the germline V gene, CDR1 is MNHNS and CDR2 is SASEGT. CDR3 in amino acids: CASTIASPYEQYF. CDR3 DNA: TGTGCCAGCACAATAGCCTCCCCCTACGAGCAGTACTTC.

V usage is TRBV20-1 and J usage is TRBJ2-3; TRBD2 aligns across 13 bases. CDR3 size: 13 residues. CDR1 and CDR2 from the germline V gene are DFQATT and SNEGSKA (reference sequence). V lost 5 bases to trimming and J lost 6 bases; unmatched junction nucleotides: 2. Here the CDR3 reads CSAGTSGTDTQYF. The CDR3 bases are TGCAGTGCTGGGACTAGCGGGACCGATACGCAGTATTTT.

The genes are TRBV5-1 and TRBJ2-7; 10 positions agree with TRBD2. Germline V lookup: CDR1 SGHRS, CDR2 YFSETQ. Trimming at V came to 2 bases and at J to 2 bases, leaving 1 base not matched to a gene. The CDR3 loop spans 14 amino acids. The chain's CDR3 is CASSFSGGTYEQYF. For the CDR3, the DNA is TGCGCCAGCAGCTTTAGCGGGGGGACCTACGAGCAGTACTTC. Full variable domain (remainder filled in from reference TRBV5-1 and TRBJ2-7): KAGVTQTPRYLIKTRGQQVTLSCSPISGHRSVSWYQQTPGQGLQFLFEYFSETQRNKGNFPGRFSGRQFSNSRSEMNVSTLELGDSALYLCASSFSGGTYEQYFGPGTRLTVT.